This entry is about one T cell receptor beta chain. Its antigen is currently unknown. CD4+ T cells from unexposed donors were obtained before the COVID-19 pandemic (2011-2018). Only in-frame clones appear in the TCRdb table, and some are missing; sequencing was by immunoSEQ multiplex PCR. The table shows roughly 60,000 clones, with roughly 93% occurring only once. The CDR3 spans 15 residues. Trimming removed 4 bases from V and 0 bases from J; junction bases left unmatched: 4. Germline V gene data show CDR1 as KGHSH and CDR2 as LQKENI. This sample is drawn from a study of CD4 T cells in relation to SARS-CoV-2 and coronaviruses. Study-level background: The restricting HLA molecule for shared crossreactive spike epitopes was mapped.

Regarding the study as a whole: Around 62% of donors had memory CD4+ clonotypes crossrecognizing SARS-CoV-2 and common cold coronavirus spike. Crossreactive clones expanded significantly less to SARS-CoV-2 than monoreactive clones.

The sequenced sample was naive CD4+ T cells from PBMCs. As for subset: naive CD4+ T cells isolated by negative enrichment. The sequence was obtained from a human donor in good health. The V call is TRBV18, the J call TRBJ1-1, with 8 bases identical to TRBD1. The CDR3, as DNA: TGTGCCAGCTCACGGACAGGGCGGATGAACACTGAAGCTTTCTTT. As protein: CASSRTGRMNTEAFF.